This T cell receptor (beta chain) was captured by sequencing in a study of shared clonotypes between healthy human individuals. For this clone: The same CDR3 can be traced to other DNA sequences in this sample.

Germline CDR1 is LNHDA and CDR2 is SQIVND (reference sequence). V lost 1 base to trimming and J lost 7 bases; unmatched junction nucleotides: 1. The CDR3 length is 14 residues. Libraries were prepared by immunoSEQ multiplex PCR; TCRdb keeps only in-frame clonotypes and omits some of them. The sample records some 2,400,000 clones, 95% being singletons. Sequenced sample: naive CD4+ T cells sorted from blood. Noted subset: CD45RA+ positively selected. The clonotype comes from a man between 18 and 35 years old in good health. The J gene is TRBJ1-6, the V gene TRBV19; 7 bases map to TRBD1. CDR3 protein: CASSIVQGNSPLHF. Here the CDR3 DNA reads TGTGCCAGTAGTATAGTACAGGGGAATTCACCCCTCCACTTT.